A single sample is the source of the 30 T cell receptor beta chains below, sequenced in a study of blood T cells in healthy people across ages. Primed by a sample-barcoded 5' primer and a J-beta primer mix, a second PCR proceeded for roughly 7 to 12 cycles. TCRdb fed the 5' RACE reads into MiXCR, producing one record per CDR3 protein. The sample includes about 730,000 distinct CDR3 sequences, more than 40% of them seen just once. The material sequenced was blood. The origin of the receptors is a woman in her sixties in good health.

V gene TRBV2 combines with J gene TRBJ1-2, with D maybe TRBD1 (5 bases). Germline V gives CDR1 SNHLY, CDR2 FYNNEI. This CDR3 contains 13 residues. Trimming removed 6 bases at V and 2 bases at J, with 10 bases between. In DNA, the CDR3 is TGTGCCAGCAGGGACAATCGAAACTATGGCTACACCTTC. It is translated as CASRDNRNYGYTF. The entire variable domain, with the rest obtained from reference TRBV2 and TRBJ1-2, is as follows: EPEVTQTPSHQVTQMGQEVILRCVPISNHLYFYWYRQILGQKVEFLVSFYNNEISEKSEIFDDQFSVERPDGSNFTLKIRSTKLEDSAMYFCASRDNRNYGYTFGSGTRLTVV.

This clonotype was counted a single time. This rearrangement joins TRBV10-1 to TRBJ1-1; the D is unclear. V was shortened by 5 bases and J by 2 bases, with 9 bases between the two germline ends. Germline V gene data show CDR1 as WNHNN and CDR2 as SYGVQD (reference sequence). This CDR3 comprises 13 residues. Here the CDR3 reads CASSMKANTEAFF. DNA of the CDR3: TGCGCCAGCAGTATGAAAGCTAACACTGAAGCTTTCTTT.

This clonotype has just a few counts. The rearrangement links TRBV20-1 to TRBJ2-6; weak D call: TRBD2 (5 bases). The ends were cut back, 3 bases at V and 0 bases at J, with 9 bases in the middle. Germline loops: CDR1 DFQATT, CDR2 SNEGSKA (reference sequence). CDR3 length equals 15 residues. CDR3 in DNA: TGCAGTGCTAGCCCCGGGGACTCTGGGGCCAACGTCCTGACTTTC. Protein sequence: CSASPGDSGANVLTF.

The chain combines TRBV6-2 or TRBV6-3 with TRBJ1-1; weak D call: TRBD1 (6 bases). This CDR3 has 19 residues. Trimming pared 2 bases from V and 1 base from J, leaving 23 bases between. Germline loops: CDR1 MNHEY, CDR2 SVGEGT. The CDR3 here is CASSYQNSQGNSRNTEAFF. DNA for the CDR3: TGTGCCAGCAGTTACCAGAATTCACAGGGAAACTCCCGGAACACTGAAGCTTTCTTT.

The chain has TRBV7-2 and TRBJ1-2; D might be TRBD1 (5 bases). Germline V CDR1 and CDR2: SGHTA, FQGNSA. The CDR3 spans 12 residues. Trimming left V 2 bases short and J 13 bases short, with 14 bases between. For the CDR3, the DNA is TGTGCCAGCAGCTTATACCAGGGAGATCCCACCTTC. This sequence encodes CASSLYQGDPTF.

The gene calls are TRBV27 and TRBJ2-2; maybe TRBD1 (6 bases). CDR1 is MNHEY, CDR2 SMNVEV, per germline (reference sequence). Trimming left V 5 bases short and J 0 bases short, with 19 bases between. CDR3 length: 18 residues. The CDR3 DNA follows: TGTGCCAGCAGTCCATTCCTCGACAGGTACGCGAACACCGGGGAGCTGTTTTTT. Its translation is CASSPFLDRYANTGELFF.

The sample holds a few counts of this clonotype. The chain is built from TRBV24-1 and TRBJ2-3; 9 bases line up with TRBD2. The length of the CDR3 is 15 residues. Trimming at V came to 3 bases and at J to 6 bases, leaving 6 bases not matched to a gene. Germline V gene data show CDR1 as KGHDR and CDR2 as SFDVKD. This CDR3 reads CATSDAGGAGDTQYF. Written as DNA, the CDR3 is TGTGCCACCAGTGATGCGGGGGGGGCAGGGGATACGCAGTATTTT.

This chain joins TRBV5-5 and TRBJ1-2; the D gene is possibly TRBD1 (6 bases). Per germline, CDR1 SGHKS and CDR2 YYEKEE (reference sequence). This CDR3 has 12 residues. The V and J ends lost 4 bases and 8 bases respectively, with 12 bases between them. CDR3 bases: TGTGCCAGCAGCCCAGGGGTTGGGGGCTACACCTTC. Translation gives CASSPGVGGYTF.

On this clonotype itself: Given a much more abundant clone one base away, this may be a read error. The rearrangement joins TRBV7-2 to TRBJ2-1; D possibly matches TRBD1 or TRBD2 (5 bases each). The germline CDR1 and CDR2 sequences are SGHTA and FQGNSA. The length of the CDR3 is 15 residues. This CDR3 reads CACSLAPGSDSEQFF. The CDR3 DNA follows: TGTGCCTGCAGCTTAGCGCCAGGCAGCGACAGTGAGCAGTTCTTC.

V is TRBV11-2 and J is TRBJ2-7; TRBD1 is a possible D gene (6 bases). V was trimmed by 4 bases and J by 2 bases, leaving 15 bases between them. Germline lookup yields CDR1 SGHAT and CDR2 FQNNGV. This CDR3 is built from 15 residues. CDR3 protein: CASSSALGDTYEQYF. The CDR3 DNA reads as TGTGCCAGCAGCTCTGCCCTTGGGGACACCTACGAGCAGTACTTC.

Regarding this clonotype: One junction end disagrees with the germline gene, perhaps due to a read error. The chain has TRBV18 and TRBJ2-5; D gene unclear. This CDR3 is built from 11 residues. Looked up from germline, CDR1 is KGHSH and CDR2 is LQKENI. DNA for the CDR3: TGTGCCAGCTCACCTCTAGAGGCCCAGTACTTC. This gives the protein CASSPLEAQYF.

The chain carries TRBV20-1 and TRBJ1-5, with 8 bases identical to TRBD1. Germline trimming cut 6 bases from V and 4 bases from J; bases unmatched to any gene: 8. CDR1 and CDR2 (germline): DFQATT, SNEGSKA (reference sequence). CDR3 length: 14 amino acids. The CDR3 loop reads CSAKKTGGNQPQHF. The DNA for the CDR3 is TGCAGTGCAAAAAAAACAGGGGGTAATCAGCCCCAGCATTTT.

This clonotype was seen a handful of times. The rearrangement uses TRBV29-1 and TRBJ1-1; D remains ambiguous. CDR1 is SQVTM, CDR2 ANQGSEA, per germline. CDR3 size: 10 residues. Trimming left V 8 bases short and J 0 bases short, with 4 bases between. In DNA form, the CDR3 reads TGCAGCTCCATGAACACTGAAGCTTTCTTT. It encodes CSSMNTEAFF.

The rearrangement links TRBV4-3 to TRBJ2-1; TRBD1 or TRBD2 may be the D gene (5 bases each). Germline values: CDR1 LGHNA, CDR2 YSLEER. The V end was cut by 2 bases, the J end by 10 bases, with 12 bases between. This CDR3 comprises 13 residues. The CDR3 reads CASSQQEGREQFF. The CDR3 DNA follows: TGCGCCAGCAGCCAACAAGAGGGACGCGAGCAGTTCTTC.

J is TRBJ1-6 and V is TRBV7-2; D not resolved. V lost 4 bases to trimming and J lost 3 bases, with 16 bases between them. Germline CDR1 reads SGHTA; CDR2 reads FQGNSA. The CDR3 is 17 amino acids. Written as DNA, the CDR3 is TGTGCCAGCAGCTCCGATGCCGGACGGTTCTATAATTCACCCCTCCACTTT. It translates to CASSSDAGRFYNSPLHF.

The J gene is TRBJ2-2, the V gene TRBV6-1; 11 bases agree with TRBD1. V lost 6 bases and J lost 4; bases outside the gene matches: 10. CDR3 length: 17 amino acids. Per germline, CDR1 MNHNS and CDR2 SASEGT. For the CDR3, the DNA is TGTGCCAGCAGACCTGGACAGGGGGCGCGAGGCACCGGGGAGCTGTTTTTT. Amino acid sequence: CASRPGQGARGTGELFF.

This clonotype has just a few counts. The chain carries TRBV6-2 or TRBV6-3 and TRBJ2-2; no clear D. The CDR3 contains 12 residues. CDR1 and CDR2 (germline): MNHEY, SVGEGT. V lost 1 base, J lost 3 bases, and 0 bases lay in between. The DNA of the CDR3 is TGTGCCAGCAGTTACTACACCGGGGAGCTGTTTTTT. Protein product: CASSYYTGELFF.

This clonotype was detected only a few times. This rearrangement joins TRBV12-3 or TRBV12-4 to TRBJ2-2; D is ambiguous. The ends were cut back, 5 bases at V and 3 bases at J, with 16 bases in the middle. The CDR3 is 16 residues long. This chain's CDR3 is CASSHQIDTYTGELFF. CDR3 in DNA: TGTGCCAGCAGTCATCAAATCGACACTTACACCGGGGAGCTGTTTTTT.

This clonotype showed up many times. Sequence at one end of the junction differs from germline and may be a read error. The chain carries TRBV29-1 and TRBJ2-3; D gene uncertain. Germline V gene data show CDR1 as SQVTM and CDR2 as ANQGSEA. The CDR3 is made up of 11 amino acids. The CDR3 spells CSLELADTQYF. CDR3 bases: TGCAGCCTTGAGCTAGCAGATACGCAGTATTTT.

The rearrangement links TRBV7-3 to TRBJ2-1; TRBD1 or TRBD2 may be the D gene (6 bases each). The CDR3 has 11 amino acids. Deletions cut 5 bases from V and 15 bases from J, with 14 bases between. Germline lookup yields CDR1 SGHTA and CDR2 FQGTGA. The CDR3 nucleotides are TGTGCCAGCAGCCCGGGGGCCGAGTGGTTCTTC. It specifies CASSPGAEWFF.

This clonotype was observed at least ten times. The chain combines TRBV10-3 with TRBJ2-7; D might be TRBD1 (6 bases). V lost 10 bases to trimming and J lost 0 bases, with 16 bases between them. Germline V CDR1 and CDR2: ENHRY, SYGVKD. CDR3 size: 14 residues. CDR3: CATNPRTDSYEQYF. The CDR3 bases are TGTGCCACCAACCCCCGGACAGACTCCTACGAGCAGTACTTC.

The J gene is TRBJ2-7, the V gene TRBV7-2; D is undetermined. This CDR3 contains 17 residues. The germline V gene encodes CDR1 SGHTA and CDR2 FQGNSA. The ends were cut back, 5 bases at V and 7 bases at J, with 27 bases in the middle. Written as DNA, the CDR3 is TGTGCCAGCAGCCAACACCCTGGCGGCAATTCCTACAATGAGCAGTACTTC. This translates into CASSQHPGGNSYNEQYF.

The rearrangement uses TRBV19 and TRBJ2-7; TRBD1 aligns across 7 bases. This CDR3 has 14 residues. The germline CDR1 and CDR2 sequences are LNHDA and SQIVND (reference sequence). V trimming: 5 bases; J trimming: 4 bases; junction bases outside the gene matches: 8. The CDR3 is CASSYRDRIYEQYF. CDR3 DNA: TGTGCCAGTAGTTACCGGGACAGAATTTACGAGCAGTACTTC.

This rearrangement joins TRBV7-6 to TRBJ2-3, with D unresolved. Trimming removed 1 base from V and 3 bases from J, with 8 bases in between. Germline V lookup: CDR1 SGHVS, CDR2 FNYEAQ. The CDR3 totals 14 residues. The CDR3 sequence: CASSLVEETDTQYF. In DNA form, the CDR3 reads TGTGCCAGCAGCTTAGTCGAAGAAACAGATACGCAGTATTTT. Using reference TRBV7-6 and TRBJ2-3 for the parts outside the CDR3, the full variable domain is GAGVSQSPRYKVTKRGQDVALRCDPISGHVSLYWYRQALGQGPEFLTYFNYEAQQDKSGLPNDRFSAERPEGSISTLTIQRTEQRDSAMYRCASSLVEETDTQYFGPGTRLTVL.

The sample holds many counts of this clonotype. The J gene is TRBJ2-3, the V gene TRBV29-1; D uncertain. The germline V gene encodes CDR1 SQVTM and CDR2 ANQGSEA. The CDR3 runs 13 residues. V lost 3 bases to trimming and J lost 3 bases, with 10 bases between them. The CDR3 is CSVEQSTTDTQYF. In DNA form, the CDR3 reads TGCAGCGTTGAGCAGTCTACTACAGATACGCAGTATTTT.

J is TRBJ2-3 and V is TRBV5-8; the D is unclear. V was cut by 9 bases and J by 6 bases, with 23 bases left in between. CDR3 length: 15 residues. Germline CDR1 and CDR2: SGHTS and YDEGEE. The CDR3 bases are TGTGCCACCGCACTTAGGAGTATTGTAAAGGATACGCAGTATTTT. It encodes CATALRSIVKDTQYF.

The chain links TRBV21-1 to TRBJ2-1. TRBV21-1 is termed a pseudogene. This CDR3 is built from 14 residues. CDR3 bases: TGTGCCAAGTACGAGCGGGACTCCTACAATGAGCAGTTCTTC. It specifies CAKYERDSYNEQFF.

In its sample, this clonotype was seen a few times. The rearrangement links TRBV27 to TRBJ2-7, with D possibly TRBD1 on 5 matching bases. Germline V CDR1 and CDR2: MNHEY, SMNVEV (reference sequence). V was shortened by 3 bases and J by 7 bases, with 16 bases between the two germline ends. CDR3 size: 14 residues. This chain's CDR3 is CASSFSRENNEQYF. The CDR3 region has the DNA TGTGCCAGCAGTTTCAGCAGGGAAAACAATGAGCAGTACTTC.

The table lists this clonotype with a few counts. J is TRBJ2-4 and V is TRBV20-1; a possible D gene is TRBD2 (5 bases). V was cut by 1 base and J by 13 bases, with 17 bases left in between. CDR3 length: 13 residues. CDR1 is DFQATT, CDR2 SNEGSKA, per germline (reference sequence). CDR3 loop: CSARARWRWEQYF. The CDR3 nucleotides read TGCAGTGCTAGAGCTAGATGGAGATGGGAGCAGTACTTC.

A note on this clonotype: At one boundary the junction diverges from the germline segment, which might be a read error. The chain employs TRBV7-9 and TRBJ1-4, with D maybe TRBD1 (6 bases). The CDR3 totals 15 residues. CDR1 is SEHNR, CDR2 FQNEAQ, per germline (reference sequence). The CDR3 protein is CASSLLGQKNEELFF. The DNA of the CDR3 is TGTGCCAGCAGCTTACTAGGACAGAAAAATGAAGAACTGTTTTTT. Drawing the rest from reference TRBV7-9 and TRBJ1-4, the complete variable domain is DTGVSQNPRHKITKRGQNVTFRCDPISEHNRLYWYRQTLGQGPEFLTYFQNEAQLEKSRLLSDRFSAERPKGSFSTLEIQRTEQGDSAMYLCASSLLGQKNEELFFGSGTQLSVL.